Below are 25 T cell receptor beta chains sequenced from a single sample in a study of molecular identifiers for immune sequencing clone quantification. TCRdb re-analysed the PCR reads in MiXCR, keeping a single row per CDR3 protein. The table has some 650,000 distinct CDR3 sequences, around 20% seen once; the top ten hold 0.75% to 0.95%. Material: naive CD8+ T cells from blood, with Jurkat cell RNA spiked in. As for subset: FACS-sorted CD8+CD4-CCR7+CD45RA+ naive T cells. The receptors stem from a human donor in good health. Some libraries in this study had Jurkat cell RNA spiked in.

This clonotype appeared many times. The chain is built from TRBV4-3 and TRBJ2-3; D is perhaps TRBD1 (6 bases). The CDR3 length is 17 residues. The V end lost 0 bases, the J end lost 2 bases, and 15 bases lay between the germline ends. In germline, CDR1 is LGHNA, CDR2 YSLEER. CDR3 sequence reads: CASSQDRTADFTDTQYF. The CDR3, as DNA: TGCGCCAGCAGCCAAGATCGGACAGCCGACTTCACAGATACGCAGTATTTT.

The V and J genes are TRBV3-1 and TRBJ1-2, with TRBD1 matching 11 bases. V gave up 1 base and J gave up 3 bases; unmatched junction bases: 4. The CDR3 contains 16 residues. CDR1 is LGHDT, CDR2 YNNKEL, per germline (reference sequence). The CDR3 sequence is CASSQGTGGADYGYTF. As DNA, the CDR3 is TGTGCCAGCAGCCAAGGGACAGGGGGCGCAGACTATGGCTACACCTTC.

The chain has TRBV28 and TRBJ1-2, with D hard to call. Germline loops: CDR1 MDHEN, CDR2 SYDVKM. The CDR3 contains 14 residues. Trimming pared 3 bases from V and 2 bases from J, leaving 10 bases between. The CDR3 sequence is CASSLDHQNYGYTF. The DNA for the CDR3 is TGTGCCAGCAGTTTGGACCACCAAAACTATGGCTACACCTTC.

CDR3 in DNA: TGTGCCAGTAGTATAGATGGCGGGGAAGATACGCAGTATTTT. It is translated as CASSIDGGEDTQYF. The J gene is TRBJ2-3, the V gene TRBV19, with D perhaps matching TRBD2 (6 bases). The germline gives CDR1 LNHDA, CDR2 SQIVND (reference sequence). The CDR3 is 14 residues long. The V end lost 0 bases, the J end lost 5 bases, and 9 bases lay between the germline ends.

This clonotype was observed many times. The V and J genes are TRBV7-2 and TRBJ2-5, with 9 bases lining up with TRBD2. CDR3 size: 16 residues. Germline loops: CDR1 SGHTA, CDR2 FQGNSA. J lost 5 bases, V lost 4 bases, and 11 bases had no gene match. The CDR3 nucleotides are TGTGCCAGCAGCTCCTTAGCGGGGGCCCCCCGGGAGACCCAGTACTTC. This sequence encodes CASSSLAGAPRETQYF.

This clonotype was counted a single time. A much larger clone sits a single nucleotide away, making a read error possible. The chain has TRBV20-1 and TRBJ1-4; D gene uncertain. CDR3 length equals 15 residues. Germline V gene lookup returns CDR1 DFQATT and CDR2 SNEGSKA (reference sequence). The CDR3 coding sequence is TGCAGTGCTAGAGCCAGGAGTCAGACTAATGAAAGACTGTTTTTT. Translated: CSARARSQTNERLFF.

This clonotype has a count of ten or more. The chain links TRBV27 to TRBJ1-5; D not resolved. Trimming removed 4 bases at V and 7 bases at J, with 11 bases between. The germline V gene has CDR1 MNHEY and CDR2 SMNVEV (reference sequence). CDR3 length equals 13 residues. In nucleotides, the CDR3 is TGTGCCAGCAGTTCGATTAGCAGCCAGCCCCAGCATTTT. Encoded protein: CASSSISSQPQHF.

At least ten counts were recorded for this clonotype. The gene calls are TRBV30 and TRBJ2-7, with 7 bases that match TRBD1. Germline V gene lookup returns CDR1 GTSNPN and CDR2 SVGIG (reference sequence). Trimming removed 0 bases from V and 3 bases from J; junction bases left unmatched: 5. This CDR3 has 14 residues. The CDR3 DNA sequence: TGTGCCTGGAGTGTGAGGGGGCGCTTCTACGAGCAGTACTTC. It encodes CAWSVRGRFYEQYF.

In its sample, this clonotype was seen a few times. A read error is possible here, since a much larger clone lies one base away. This sequence joins TRBV7-2 and TRBJ2-3, with no clear D. The J call may be in error: the DNA end matches TRBJ1-5 better. Germline CDR1 reads SGHTA; CDR2 reads FQGNSA. The CDR3 consists of 20 residues. The CDR3 coding sequence is TGTGCCAGCAGCTTAGCGGTTGGACTAGCGGGAGGGATATTCACAGATACGCAGCATTTT. It encodes CASSLAVGLAGGIFTDTQHF.

This clonotype was observed at least ten times. The chain links TRBV28 to TRBJ1-5; D is perhaps TRBD1 (5 bases). V was shortened by 3 bases and J by 7 bases, with 13 bases between the two germline ends. The CDR3 has 14 residues. CDR1 MDHEN and CDR2 SYDVKM come from the germline V gene. The CDR3 loop is CASSFGGDGQPQHF. The CDR3 DNA follows: TGTGCCAGCAGTTTCGGTGGGGACGGCCAGCCCCAGCATTTT.

Comment on this clonotype: This may come from a read error, since a much larger clone is one base off. The J gene is TRBJ2-7, the V gene TRBV4-3; D gene uncertain. The CDR3 has 14 amino acids. Germline lookup yields CDR1 LGHNA and CDR2 YSLEER. In DNA, the CDR3 is TGCGCCAGCAGCCAACTAGTTAGACACTACAAGCAGTACTTC. Amino acids: CASSQLVRHYKQYF.

V and J are TRBV9 and TRBJ1-1; D is unclear. The CDR3 consists of 13 residues. V shed 7 bases and J shed 0 bases, with 10 bases lying between them. Germline loops: CDR1 SGDLS, CDR2 YYNGEE. The CDR3 reads CASQQVVNTEAFF. CDR3 in DNA: TGTGCCAGCCAGCAAGTAGTGAACACTGAAGCTTTCTTT.

In this sample, this clonotype turned up many times. The chain employs TRBV5-6 and TRBJ1-3; D is uncertain. V lost 3 bases, J lost 0 bases, and 19 bases lay in between. Germline V gene data show CDR1 as SGHDT and CDR2 as YYEEEE. The CDR3 runs to 18 residues. CDR3 residues: CASSSTVRPARSGNTIYF. In DNA, the CDR3 is TGTGCCAGCAGCTCCACCGTCCGGCCAGCGCGCTCTGGAAACACCATATATTTT.

There are many counts of this clonotype. This chain connects TRBV5-1 to TRBJ2-7, with a tentative D call TRBD2 (6 bases). V was cut by 0 bases and J by 3 bases, with 16 bases left in between. Germline CDR1 and CDR2: SGHRS and YFSETQ. This CDR3 comprises 16 residues. The CDR3 spells CASSLEDGRGFYEQYF. The CDR3 DNA follows: TGCGCCAGCAGCTTGGAGGACGGCCGGGGGTTCTACGAGCAGTACTTC.

With respect to this clonotype: This may come from a read error, since a much larger clone is one base off. The DNA of the CDR3 is TGCAGTGCTAGGTTGGAGGGCCGGGCTTCCTTT. Translating gives CSARLEGRASF. The genes are TRBV20-1 and TRBJ1-1; no clear D. The germline V gene encodes CDR1 DFQATT and CDR2 SNEGSKA (reference sequence). The CDR3 extends over 11 amino acids.

The table lists this clonotype with a count of one. A much larger clone lies a single base off, so this may be a read error. The chain couples TRBV4-3 to TRBJ1-1, with TRBD1 matching 9 bases. V gave up 0 bases and J gave up 2 bases; unmatched junction bases: 7. This CDR3 has 17 amino acids. Germline V lookup: CDR1 LGHNA, CDR2 YSLEER. The CDR3 DNA reads as TGCGCCAGCAGCCAAGAGAGCAGGACAGGGGTTAACACTGAAGCTTTCTTT. This translates into CASSQESRTGVNTEAFF.

This clonotype was observed many times. The chain uses TRBV4-1 and TRBJ2-3; D remains unclear. V lost 5 bases and J lost 5, with 20 bases in between. Germline-derived CDR1 and CDR2 are MGHRA and YSYEKL. CDR3 size: 16 residues. CDR3 in DNA: TGCGCCAGCAGCTTCGAGCCACACTCGTCTGGAGATACGCAGTATTTT. Its protein product is CASSFEPHSSGDTQYF.

This clonotype was detected only a few times. The chain carries TRBV27 and TRBJ2-7; the D gene is possibly TRBD1 (6 bases). The V and J ends lost 4 bases and 6 bases respectively, with 10 bases between them. In germline, CDR1 is MNHEY, CDR2 SMNVEV (reference sequence). This CDR3 is 12 amino acids long. The CDR3 sequence is CASSSGTPEQYF. In nucleotides, the CDR3 is TGTGCCAGCAGTTCCGGGACACCCGAGCAGTACTTC.

The table lists this clonotype with many counts. The chain links TRBV28 to TRBJ1-1; no reliable D call. Trimming took 2 bases from V and 4 from J, leaving 11 bases between them. The CDR3 extends over 14 amino acids. Germline V CDR1 and CDR2: MDHEN, SYDVKM. This CDR3 is CASSLPGMFTEAFF. In DNA form, the CDR3 reads TGTGCCAGCAGTTTACCGGGTATGTTCACTGAAGCTTTCTTT.

This rearrangement joins TRBV9 to TRBJ1-1; 11 positions agree with TRBD1. In germline, CDR1 is SGDLS, CDR2 YYNGEE. V trimming: 4 bases; J trimming: 4 bases; junction bases outside the gene matches: 12. The CDR3 loop spans 17 amino acids. CDR3 region: CASSTTGTGGMSTEAFF. CDR3 bases: TGTGCCAGCAGCACCACCGGGACAGGGGGGATGAGCACTGAAGCTTTCTTT. The full variable domain, in which reference TRBV9 and TRBJ1-1 provide the parts outside the CDR3, is DSGVTQTPKHLITATGQRVTLRCSPRSGDLSVYWYQQSLDQGLQFLIQYYNGEERAKGNILERFSAQQFPDLHSELNLSSLELGDSALYFCASSTTGTGGMSTEAFFGQGTRLTVV.

This clonotype was found many times. The chain combines TRBV5-1 with TRBJ2-5; possibly TRBD1 for D (7 bases). Germline V gives CDR1 SGHRS, CDR2 YFSETQ. Trimming removed 4 bases from V and 5 bases from J, with 18 bases in between. This CDR3 spans 15 amino acids. The CDR3 DNA reads as TGCGCCAGCAGCGGCGGGACAGCCTCCTCGGAGACCCAGTACTTC. Its protein product is CASSGGTASSETQYF. The full variable domain, rest sourced from reference TRBV5-1 and TRBJ2-5, is KAGVTQTPRYLIKTRGQQVTLSCSPISGHRSVSWYQQTPGQGLQFLFEYFSETQRNKGNFPGRFSGRQFSNSRSEMNVSTLELGDSALYLCASSGGTASSETQYFGPGTRLLVL.

Turning to this clonotype: A much larger clone lies a single base off, so this may be a read error. The missing conserved phenylalanine or tryptophan at the end of this CDR3 makes a read error likely. J is TRBJ2-3 and V is TRBV7-6; TRBD2 agrees at 10 bases. There are 15 residues in the CDR3. The J segment lost 0 bases and the V segment lost 5 bases, leaving 2 bases of the junction unmatched. The germline CDR1 and CDR2 sequences are SGHVS and FNYEAQ. The CDR3 protein is CASSPSGGSTDTQYL. Written as DNA, the CDR3 is TGTGCCAGCAGCCCTAGCGGGGGTAGCACAGATACGCAGTATTTG.

This clonotype was recorded at least ten times. The V call is TRBV6-5, the J call TRBJ2-5; TRBD2 matches 7 bases. CDR1 and CDR2 from the germline V gene are MNHEY and SVGAGI. The V and J ends lost 0 bases and 5 bases, in that order; junction bases with no gene match: 0. The CDR3 spans 13 residues. The CDR3 region has the DNA TGTGCCAGCAGTTACTCGCGGGGGGAGACCCAGTACTTC. As protein: CASSYSRGETQYF.

This rearrangement joins TRBV7-8 to TRBJ1-1; 11 nucleotides line up with TRBD1. Germline CDR1 SGHVS, CDR2 FQNEAQ. Trimming removed 0 bases from V and 0 bases from J; junction bases left unmatched: 6. This CDR3 region has 18 residues. The CDR3 reads CASSLALRTGGMNTEAFF. CDR3 sequence (DNA): TGTGCCAGCAGCTTAGCTTTGAGGACAGGGGGCATGAACACTGAAGCTTTCTTT. Full variable domain (rest looked up from reference TRBV7-8 and TRBJ1-1): GAGVSQSPRYKVAKRGQDVALRCDPISGHVSLFWYQQALGQGPEFLTYFQNEAQLDKSGLPSDRFFAERPEGSVSTLKIQRTQQEDSAVYLCASSLALRTGGMNTEAFFGQGTRLTVV.

There are a few counts of this clonotype. The rearrangement uses TRBV12-3 or TRBV12-4 and TRBJ1-4; 11 nucleotides line up with TRBD1. The CDR3 is 16 residues long. The junction had 6 bases not matched to a gene; V was cut back by 2 bases and J by 7 bases. The CDR3 bases are TGTGCCAGCAGTTTACAAACCGGGACAGGGGGTGAAAAACTGTTTTTT. Protein product: CASSLQTGTGGEKLFF.